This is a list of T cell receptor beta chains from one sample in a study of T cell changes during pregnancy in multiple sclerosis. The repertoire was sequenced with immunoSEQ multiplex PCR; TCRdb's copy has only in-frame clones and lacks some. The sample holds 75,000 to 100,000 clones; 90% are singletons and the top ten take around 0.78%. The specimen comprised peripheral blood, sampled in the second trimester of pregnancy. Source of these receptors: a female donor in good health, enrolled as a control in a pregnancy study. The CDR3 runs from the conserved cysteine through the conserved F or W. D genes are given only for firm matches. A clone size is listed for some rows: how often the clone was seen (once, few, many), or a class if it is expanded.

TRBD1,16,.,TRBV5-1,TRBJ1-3,TGCGCCAGCGCCATTTCGGACAGGGTAGCGGGAAACACCATATATTTT,CASAISDRVAGNTIYF
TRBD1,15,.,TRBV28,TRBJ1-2,TGTGCCAGCAGTTTCTCGACAGGGAACCACTATGGCTACACCTTC,CASSFSTGNHYGYTF
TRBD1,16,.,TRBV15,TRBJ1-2,TGTGCCACCAGCAGCCGGAGGACAGGATATAACTATGGCTACACCTTC,CATSSRRTGYNYGYTF
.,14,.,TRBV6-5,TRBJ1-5,TGTGCCAGCAGTTACGGGCGCTCCAGTCAGCCCCAGCATTTT,CASSYGRSSQPQHF
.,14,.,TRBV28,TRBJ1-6,TGTGCCAGCCGATCGCAGGGTTATAATTCACCCCTCCACTTT,CASRSQGYNSPLHF
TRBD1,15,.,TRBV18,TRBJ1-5,TGTGCCAGCTCACCACTGGGACAGGGAAAGTCGCCCCAGCATTTT,CASSPLGQGKSPQHF
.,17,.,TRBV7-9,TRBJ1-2,TGTGCCAGCAGCTCGGACCGAGACAGCCTTTACAACTATGGCTACACCTTC,CASSSDRDSLYNYGYTF
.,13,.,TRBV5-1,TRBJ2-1,TGCGCCAGCAGCTTTCTCAGGGTAAATGAGCAGTTCTTC,CASSFLRVNEQFF
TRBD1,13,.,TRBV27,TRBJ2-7,TGTGCCAGCATGCGACAGGGCCCCTACGAGCAGTACTTC,CASMRQGPYEQYF
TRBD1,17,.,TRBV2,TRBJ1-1,TGTGCCAGCAGGAGGTCACAGGGGGGCAGTAGGGACACTGAAGCTTTCTTT,CASRRSQGGSRDTEAFF
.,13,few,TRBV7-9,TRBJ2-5,TGTGCCAGCAGCTTCGACTATCAAGAGACCCAGTACTTC,CASSFDYQETQYF
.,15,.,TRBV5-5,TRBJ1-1,TGTGCCAGCAGCTCATGGACGACAGGGAACACTGAAGCTTTCTTT,CASSSWTTGNTEAFF
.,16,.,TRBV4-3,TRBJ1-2,TGCGCCAGCAGCCAAGTAGGAGGGTACGAAAACTATGGCTACACCTTC,CASSQVGGYENYGYTF
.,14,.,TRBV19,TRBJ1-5,TGTGCCAGTAGTATAGGGGGGCACCGTCAGCCCCAGCATTTT,CASSIGGHRQPQHF